This T cell receptor (beta chain) was recovered during a study of shared clonotypes between healthy human individuals. CDR1 is SGHRS, CDR2 YFSETQ, per germline. The V end was cut by 0 bases, the J end by 7 bases, with 8 bases between. The CDR3 has 13 amino acids. Using immunoSEQ multiplex PCR, the repertoire was profiled, and TCRdb retains in-frame clones only, with some absent. The sample includes some 490,000 clones, 60% to 80% of them seen just once. The source of this sequence is a woman aged 40 to 50 in good health. Some clones in this sample may be carry-over from other donors' samples. The chain recombines TRBV5-1 with TRBJ2-1; unclear D gene. The sample taken for sequencing was PBMCs. CDR3 amino acids: CASSLVPTNEQFF. CDR3 DNA sequence: TGCGCCAGCAGCTTGGTACCGACTAATGAGCAGTTCTTC.